At least ten counts were recorded for the clone carrying this T cell receptor (beta chain). Its antigen is unidentified. Sequence at one end of the junction differs from germline and may be a read error. Amplification yielded TCR beta CDR3 regions, with RNA transcripts as the source. Using the HTBI primer set, a first-round RT-PCR was run on the TCR CDR3. TCRdb processed the multiplex PCR reads anew with MiXCR; each CDR3 protein has one entry. The repertoire has about 400,000 distinct CDR3 sequences, 15% to 19% of them found once; the top ten carry 25% to 35%. Criteria for exclusion of patients were uncontrolled infection, other autoimmune disease, pregnancy or lactation. Diagnosing involved the use of clinical symptoms, serum thyroxine and TRAb, thyroid ultrasound and orbital computed tomography. Blood was obtained at the first hyperthyroidism diagnosis, which preceded any ophthalmopathy symptoms.

The source of the sample is a study of T cells in Graves' hyperthyroidism and ophthalmopathy. Germline values: CDR1 SEHNR, CDR2 FQNEAQ (reference sequence). The CDR3 has 12 amino acids. Study-wide results and limits: Most thyroid clonotypes with frequency above 0.001 were detected in blood.

The material sequenced was blood. This TCR came from a young woman with Graves' hyperthyroidism that later progressed to Graves' ophthalmopathy. This rearrangement joins TRBV7-9 to TRBJ2-1, with TRBD2 matching over 8 bases. The CDR3 DNA follows: TGTGCCAGCACCTTAGCGGGGAATGAGCAGTTCTTC. Its translation: CASTLAGNEQFF.